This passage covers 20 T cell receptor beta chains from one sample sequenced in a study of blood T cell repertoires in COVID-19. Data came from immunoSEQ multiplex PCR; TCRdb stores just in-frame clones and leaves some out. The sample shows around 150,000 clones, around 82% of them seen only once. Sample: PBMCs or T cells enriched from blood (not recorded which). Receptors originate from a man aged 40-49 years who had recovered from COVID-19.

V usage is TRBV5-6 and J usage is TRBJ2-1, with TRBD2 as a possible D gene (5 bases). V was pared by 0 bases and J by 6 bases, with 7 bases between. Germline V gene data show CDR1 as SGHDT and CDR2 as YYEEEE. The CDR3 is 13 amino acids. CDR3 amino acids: CASSLGGSNEQFF. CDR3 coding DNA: TGTGCCAGCAGCTTGGGAGGGTCCAATGAGCAGTTCTTC.

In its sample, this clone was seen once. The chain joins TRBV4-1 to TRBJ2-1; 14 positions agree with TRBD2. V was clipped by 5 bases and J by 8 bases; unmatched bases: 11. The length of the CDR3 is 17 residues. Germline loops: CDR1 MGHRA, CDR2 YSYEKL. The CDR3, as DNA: TGCGCCAGCAGCAGGACTCCGGGACTAGCGGGGGTCTATGAGCAGTTCTTC. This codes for CASSRTPGLAGVYEQFF.

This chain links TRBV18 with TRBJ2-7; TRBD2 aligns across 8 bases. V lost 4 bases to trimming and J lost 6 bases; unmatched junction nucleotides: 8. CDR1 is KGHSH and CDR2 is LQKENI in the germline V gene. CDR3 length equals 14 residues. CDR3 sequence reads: CASSLAGGTGEQYF. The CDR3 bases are TGTGCCAGCTCACTCGCGGGGGGAACGGGCGAGCAGTACTTC.

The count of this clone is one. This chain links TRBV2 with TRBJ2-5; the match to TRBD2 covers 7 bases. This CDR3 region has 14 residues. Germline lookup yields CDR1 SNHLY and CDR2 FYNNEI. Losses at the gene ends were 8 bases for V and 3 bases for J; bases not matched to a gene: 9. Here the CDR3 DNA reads TGTGCCAGCCAAAACACTGGGGGGGAAGAGACCCAGTACTTC. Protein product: CASQNTGGEETQYF.

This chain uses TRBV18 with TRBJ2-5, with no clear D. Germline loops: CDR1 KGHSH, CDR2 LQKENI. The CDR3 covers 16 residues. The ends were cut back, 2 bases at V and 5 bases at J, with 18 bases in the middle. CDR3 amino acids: CASSPSLAQSRETQYF. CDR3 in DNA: TGTGCCAGCTCACCAAGTTTGGCCCAATCTAGGGAGACCCAGTACTTC.

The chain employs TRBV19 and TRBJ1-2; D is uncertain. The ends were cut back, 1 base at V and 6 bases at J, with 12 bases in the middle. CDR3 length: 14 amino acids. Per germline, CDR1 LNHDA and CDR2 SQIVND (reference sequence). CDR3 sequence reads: CASSIGGRRNGYTF. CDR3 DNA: TGTGCCAGTAGTATAGGCGGCAGAAGAAATGGCTACACCTTC.

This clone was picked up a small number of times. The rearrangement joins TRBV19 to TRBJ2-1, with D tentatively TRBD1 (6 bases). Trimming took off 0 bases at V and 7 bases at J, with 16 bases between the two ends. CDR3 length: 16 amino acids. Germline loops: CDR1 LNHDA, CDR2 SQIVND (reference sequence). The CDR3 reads CASSIDSGQGSNEQFF. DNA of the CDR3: TGTGCCAGTAGTATAGACTCGGGACAAGGGTCAAATGAGCAGTTCTTC.

The CDR3 loop is CASSVTGNTEAFF. The CDR3, as DNA: TGCGCCAGCAGCGTGACGGGGAACACTGAAGCTTTCTTT. The chain carries TRBV5-1 and TRBJ1-1; D ambiguous. Germline V gene lookup returns CDR1 SGHRS and CDR2 YFSETQ. The CDR3 spans 13 residues. V was clipped by 4 bases and J by 1 base, with 8 bases between them.

CDR3 in amino acids: CASSLAGANSPLHF. The CDR3, as DNA: TGTGCCAGCAGCCTTGCAGGGGCCAATTCACCCCTCCACTTT. V and J are TRBV6-5 and TRBJ1-6, with TRBD1 as a possible D gene (6 bases). Germline lookup yields CDR1 MNHEY and CDR2 SVGAGI. Deletions cut 6 bases from V and 7 bases from J, with 13 bases between. The CDR3 loop spans 14 amino acids.

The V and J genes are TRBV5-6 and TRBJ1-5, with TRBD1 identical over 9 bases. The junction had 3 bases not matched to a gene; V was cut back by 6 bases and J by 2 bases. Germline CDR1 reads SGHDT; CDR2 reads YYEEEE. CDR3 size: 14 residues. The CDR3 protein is CASTGQGRNQPQHF. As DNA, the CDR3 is TGTGCCAGCACCGGACAGGGGCGCAATCAGCCCCAGCATTTT. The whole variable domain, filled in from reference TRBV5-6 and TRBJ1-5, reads DAGVTQSPTHLIKTRGQQVTLRCSPKSGHDTVSWYQQALGQGPQFIFQYYEEEERQRGNFPDRFSGHQFPNYSSELNVNALLLGDSALYLCASTGQGRNQPQHFGDGTRLSIL.

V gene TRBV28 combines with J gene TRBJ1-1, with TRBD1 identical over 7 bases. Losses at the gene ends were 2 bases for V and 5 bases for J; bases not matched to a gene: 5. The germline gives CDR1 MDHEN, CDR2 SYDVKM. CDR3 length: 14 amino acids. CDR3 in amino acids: CASSLGQVGTEAFF. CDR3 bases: TGTGCCAGCAGTTTAGGACAGGTTGGAACTGAAGCTTTCTTT. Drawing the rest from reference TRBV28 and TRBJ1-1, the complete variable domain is DVKVTQSSRYLVKRTGEKVFLECVQDMDHENMFWYRQDPGLGLRLIYFSYDVKMKEKGDIPEGYSVSREKKERFSLILESASTNQTSMYLCASSLGQVGTEAFFGQGTRLTVV.

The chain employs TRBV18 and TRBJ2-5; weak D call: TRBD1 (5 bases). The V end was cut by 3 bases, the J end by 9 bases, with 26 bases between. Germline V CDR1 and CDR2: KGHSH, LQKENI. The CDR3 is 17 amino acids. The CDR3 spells CASSPDPLAKAVGAQYF. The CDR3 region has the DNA TGTGCCAGCTCACCTGACCCCTTAGCAAAGGCGGTAGGGGCCCAGTACTTC.

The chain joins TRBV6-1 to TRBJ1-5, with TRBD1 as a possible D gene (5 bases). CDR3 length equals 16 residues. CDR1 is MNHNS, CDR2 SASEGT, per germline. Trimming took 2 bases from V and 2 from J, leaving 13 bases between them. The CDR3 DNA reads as TGTGCCAGCAGTGAAATCGGGGGGTTCGGCAATCAGCCCCAGCATTTT. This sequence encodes CASSEIGGFGNQPQHF.

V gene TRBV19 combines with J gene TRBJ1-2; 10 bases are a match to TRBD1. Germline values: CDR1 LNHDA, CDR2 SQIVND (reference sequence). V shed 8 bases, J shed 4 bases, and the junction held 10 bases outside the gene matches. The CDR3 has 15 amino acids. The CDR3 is CASRKDRGLVYGYTF. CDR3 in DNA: TGTGCCAGTCGTAAAGACAGGGGGCTTGTCTATGGCTACACCTTC.

CDR3: CASSGESGNSPLHF. The CDR3 DNA is TGTGCCAGCAGTGGGGAGAGCGGGAATTCACCCCTCCACTTT. V gene TRBV6-4 combines with J gene TRBJ1-6, with D hard to call. The germline V and J ends were trimmed by 4 bases and 7 bases, with 11 bases remaining between them. The CDR3 runs 14 residues. CDR1 MRHNA and CDR2 SNTAGT come from the germline V gene.

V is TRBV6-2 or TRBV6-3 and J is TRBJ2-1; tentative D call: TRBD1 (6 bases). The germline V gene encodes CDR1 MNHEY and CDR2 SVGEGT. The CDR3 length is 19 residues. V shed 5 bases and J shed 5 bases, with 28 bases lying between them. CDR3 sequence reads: CASSPTIGLGAALNNEQFF. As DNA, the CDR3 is TGTGCCAGCAGTCCGACTATCGGACTGGGGGCAGCCCTGAACAATGAGCAGTTCTTC.

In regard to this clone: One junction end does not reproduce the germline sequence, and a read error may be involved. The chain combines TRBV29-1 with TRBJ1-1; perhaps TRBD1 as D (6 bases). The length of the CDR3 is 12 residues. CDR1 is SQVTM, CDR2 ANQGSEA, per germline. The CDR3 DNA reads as TGCAGCGTCGAAGGCCCAGGGGCTGAAGCTTTCTTT. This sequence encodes CSVEGPGAEAFF.

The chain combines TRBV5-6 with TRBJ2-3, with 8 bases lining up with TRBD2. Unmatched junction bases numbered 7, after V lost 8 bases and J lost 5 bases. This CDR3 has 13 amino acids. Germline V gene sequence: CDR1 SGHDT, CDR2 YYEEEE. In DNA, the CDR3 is TGTGCCAGTCTCAGGCGGGGGGTAGATACGCAGTATTTT. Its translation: CASLRRGVDTQYF.

The CDR3 spells CASSSPGTGIYEQYF. The CDR3 coding sequence is TGTGCCAGCAGCTCCCCCGGGACAGGGATCTACGAGCAGTACTTC. The chain employs TRBV5-4 and TRBJ2-7, with 9 bases that match TRBD1. The CDR3 length is 15 residues. V lost 3 bases to trimming and J lost 3 bases; unmatched junction nucleotides: 7. CDR1 SGHNT and CDR2 YYREEE come from the germline V gene (reference sequence).

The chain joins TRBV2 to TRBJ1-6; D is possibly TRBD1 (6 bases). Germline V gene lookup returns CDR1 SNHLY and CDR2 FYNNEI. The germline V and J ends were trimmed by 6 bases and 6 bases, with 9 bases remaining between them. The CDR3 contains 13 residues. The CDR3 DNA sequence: TGTGCCAGCAGGGACAGCCGTAATTCACCCCTCCACTTT. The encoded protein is CASRDSRNSPLHF.